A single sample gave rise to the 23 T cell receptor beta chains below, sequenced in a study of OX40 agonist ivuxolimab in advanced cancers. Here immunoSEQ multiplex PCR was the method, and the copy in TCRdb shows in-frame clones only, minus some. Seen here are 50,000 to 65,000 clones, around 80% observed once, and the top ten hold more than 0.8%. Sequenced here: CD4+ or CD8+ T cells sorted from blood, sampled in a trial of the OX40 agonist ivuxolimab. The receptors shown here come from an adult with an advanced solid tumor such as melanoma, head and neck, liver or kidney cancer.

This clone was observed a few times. The CDR3 protein is CASSKGAGANVLTF. CDR3 nucleotides: TGTGCCAGCAGCAAGGGGGCTGGGGCCAACGTCCTGACTTTC. J is TRBJ2-6 and V is TRBV6-5, with D possibly TRBD1 on 6 matching bases. The CDR3 consists of 14 residues. V was clipped by 6 bases and J by 2 bases, with 8 bases between them. Germline CDR1 MNHEY, CDR2 SVGAGI.

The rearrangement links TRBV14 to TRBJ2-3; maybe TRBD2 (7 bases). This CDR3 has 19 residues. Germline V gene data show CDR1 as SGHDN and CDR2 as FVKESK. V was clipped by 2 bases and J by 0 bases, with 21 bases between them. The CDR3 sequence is CASSQNLRTGGYSTDTQYF. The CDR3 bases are TGTGCCAGCAGCCAAAATCTGCGCACGGGGGGCTATAGCACAGATACGCAGTATTTT.

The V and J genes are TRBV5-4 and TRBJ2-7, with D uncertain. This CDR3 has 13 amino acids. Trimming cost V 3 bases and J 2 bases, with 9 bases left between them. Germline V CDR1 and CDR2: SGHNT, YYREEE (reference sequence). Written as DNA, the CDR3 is TGTGCCAGCAGCTCCGAAGTTGCCTACGAGCAGTACTTC. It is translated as CASSSEVAYEQYF. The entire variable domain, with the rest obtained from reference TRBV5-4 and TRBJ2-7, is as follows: ETGVTQSPTHLIKTRGQQVTLRCSSQSGHNTVSWYQQALGQGPQFIFQYYREEENGRGNFPPRFSGLQFPNYSSELNVNALELDDSALYLCASSSEVAYEQYFGPGTRLTVT.

The CDR3 is CASSPGTSRPPGTQYF. The CDR3 region has the DNA TGTGCCAGCAGCCCGGGGACTAGCCGTCCTCCCGGTACGCAGTATTTT. This chain joins TRBV9 and TRBJ2-3, with 9 bases fitting TRBD2. Per the germline V gene, CDR1 is SGDLS and CDR2 is YYNGEE. Trimming at V came to 4 bases and at J to 8 bases, leaving 14 bases not matched to a gene. This CDR3 comprises 16 residues.

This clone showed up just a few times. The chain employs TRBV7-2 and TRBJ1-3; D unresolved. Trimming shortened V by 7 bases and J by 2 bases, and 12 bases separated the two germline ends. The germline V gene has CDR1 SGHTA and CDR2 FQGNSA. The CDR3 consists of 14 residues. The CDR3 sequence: CASISRKAGNTIYF. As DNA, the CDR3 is TGTGCCAGCATCAGCCGAAAGGCTGGAAACACCATATATTTT.

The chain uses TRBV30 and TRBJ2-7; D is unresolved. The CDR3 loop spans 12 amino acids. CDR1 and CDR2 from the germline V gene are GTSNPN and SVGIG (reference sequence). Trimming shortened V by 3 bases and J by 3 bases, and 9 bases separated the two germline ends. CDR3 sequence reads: CAWSPTGYEQYF. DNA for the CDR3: TGTGCCTGGAGCCCGACCGGCTACGAGCAGTACTTC.

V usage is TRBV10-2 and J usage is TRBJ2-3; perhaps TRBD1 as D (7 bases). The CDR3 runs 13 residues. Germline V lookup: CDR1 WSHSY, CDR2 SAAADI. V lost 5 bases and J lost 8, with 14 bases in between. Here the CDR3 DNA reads TGCGCCAGCAGTTTCAACCAGGGGGGTACGCAGTATTTT. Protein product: CASSFNQGGTQYF.

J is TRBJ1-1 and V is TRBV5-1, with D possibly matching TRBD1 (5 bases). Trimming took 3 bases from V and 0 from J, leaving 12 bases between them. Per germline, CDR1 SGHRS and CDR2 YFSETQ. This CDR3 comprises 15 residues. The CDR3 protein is CASSSTLGVNTEAFF. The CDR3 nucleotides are TGCGCCAGCAGCTCGACATTGGGGGTGAACACTGAAGCTTTCTTT.

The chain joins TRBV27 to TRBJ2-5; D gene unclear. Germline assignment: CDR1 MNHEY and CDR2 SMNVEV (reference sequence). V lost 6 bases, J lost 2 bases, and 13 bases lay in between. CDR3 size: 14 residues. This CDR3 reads CASRDLGPQETQYF. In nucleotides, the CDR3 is TGTGCCAGCAGGGATCTCGGACCGCAAGAGACCCAGTACTTC.

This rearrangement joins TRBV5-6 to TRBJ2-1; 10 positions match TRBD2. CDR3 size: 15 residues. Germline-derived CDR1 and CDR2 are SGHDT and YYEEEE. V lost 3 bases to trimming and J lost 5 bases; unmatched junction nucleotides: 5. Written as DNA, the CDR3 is TGTGCCAGCAGCTGGCGGACTAGCGGCAACAATGAGCAGTTCTTC. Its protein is CASSWRTSGNNEQFF.

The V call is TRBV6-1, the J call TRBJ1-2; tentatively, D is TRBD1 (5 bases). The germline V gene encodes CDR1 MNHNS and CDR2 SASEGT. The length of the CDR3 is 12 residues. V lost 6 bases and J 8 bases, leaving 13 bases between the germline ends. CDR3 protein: CASRPGGGGYTF. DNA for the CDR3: TGTGCCAGCAGGCCGGGGGGAGGCGGCTACACCTTC.

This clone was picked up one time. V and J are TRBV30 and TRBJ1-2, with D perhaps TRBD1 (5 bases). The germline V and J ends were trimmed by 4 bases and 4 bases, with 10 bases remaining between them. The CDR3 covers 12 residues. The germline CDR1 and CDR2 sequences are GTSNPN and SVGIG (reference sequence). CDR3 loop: CAWIAGSYGYTF. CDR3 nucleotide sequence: TGTGCCTGGATAGCAGGGAGCTATGGCTACACCTTC.

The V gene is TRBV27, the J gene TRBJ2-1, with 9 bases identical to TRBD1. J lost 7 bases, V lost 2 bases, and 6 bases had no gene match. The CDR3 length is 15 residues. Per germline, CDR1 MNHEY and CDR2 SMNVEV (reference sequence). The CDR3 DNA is TGTGCCAGCAGTTTAGTGGGACAGGGTGGGAATGAGCAGTTCTTC. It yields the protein CASSLVGQGGNEQFF.

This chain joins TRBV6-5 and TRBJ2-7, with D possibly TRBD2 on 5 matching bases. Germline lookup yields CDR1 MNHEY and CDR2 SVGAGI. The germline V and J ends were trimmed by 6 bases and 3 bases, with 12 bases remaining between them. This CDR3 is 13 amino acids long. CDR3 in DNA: TGTGCCAGCAGCCTCGGGGTAAACTACGAGCAGTACTTC. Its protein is CASSLGVNYEQYF.

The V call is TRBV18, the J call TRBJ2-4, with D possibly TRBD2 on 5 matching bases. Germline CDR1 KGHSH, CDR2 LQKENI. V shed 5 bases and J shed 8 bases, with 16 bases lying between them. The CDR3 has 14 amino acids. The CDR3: CASSSSSVRDIQYF. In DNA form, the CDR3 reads TGTGCCAGCTCATCCAGCAGCGTGAGGGACATTCAGTACTTC.

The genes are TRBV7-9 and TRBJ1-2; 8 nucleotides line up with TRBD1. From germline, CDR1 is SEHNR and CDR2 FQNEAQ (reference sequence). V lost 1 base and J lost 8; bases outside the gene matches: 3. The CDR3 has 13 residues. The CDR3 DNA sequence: TGTGCCAGCAGCTTAGGACAGGGGCGAGGCTACACCTTC. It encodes CASSLGQGRGYTF.

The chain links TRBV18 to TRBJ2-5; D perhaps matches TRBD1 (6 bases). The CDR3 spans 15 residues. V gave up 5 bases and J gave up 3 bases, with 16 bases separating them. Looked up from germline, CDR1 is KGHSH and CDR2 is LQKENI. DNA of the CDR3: TGTGCCAGCTCAAGTGGGGGCCAAGGGAAAGAGACCCAGTACTTC. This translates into CASSSGGQGKETQYF.

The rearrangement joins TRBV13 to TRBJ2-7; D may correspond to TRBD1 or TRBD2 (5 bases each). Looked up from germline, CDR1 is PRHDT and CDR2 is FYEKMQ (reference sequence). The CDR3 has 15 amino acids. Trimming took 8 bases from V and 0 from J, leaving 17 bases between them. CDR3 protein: CASPTPWGISYEQYF. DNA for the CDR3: TGTGCCAGCCCTACCCCATGGGGGATCTCCTACGAGCAGTACTTC.

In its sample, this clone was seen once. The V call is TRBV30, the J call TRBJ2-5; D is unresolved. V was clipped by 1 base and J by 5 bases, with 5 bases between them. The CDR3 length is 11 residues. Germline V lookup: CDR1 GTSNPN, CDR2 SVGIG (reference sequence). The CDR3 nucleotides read TGTGCCTGGAGTGCGGGCGAGACCCAGTACTTC. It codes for CAWSAGETQYF.

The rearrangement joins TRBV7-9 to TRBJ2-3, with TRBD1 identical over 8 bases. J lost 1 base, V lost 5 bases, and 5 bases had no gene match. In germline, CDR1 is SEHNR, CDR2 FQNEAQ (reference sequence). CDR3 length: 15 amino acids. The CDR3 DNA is TGTGCCAGCAGCCTGGACAGGGAAGGCACAGATACGCAGTATTTT. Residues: CASSLDREGTDTQYF.

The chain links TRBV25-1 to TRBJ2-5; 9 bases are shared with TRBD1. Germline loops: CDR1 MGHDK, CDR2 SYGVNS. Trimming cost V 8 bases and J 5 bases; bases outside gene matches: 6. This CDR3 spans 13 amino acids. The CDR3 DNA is TGTGCCAGCGGGACAGGGAGTAGCGAGACCCAGTACTTC. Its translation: CASGTGSSETQYF.

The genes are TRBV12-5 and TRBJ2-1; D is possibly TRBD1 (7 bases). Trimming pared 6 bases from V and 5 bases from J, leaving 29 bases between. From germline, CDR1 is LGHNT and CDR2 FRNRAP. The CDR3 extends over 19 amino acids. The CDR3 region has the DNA TGTGCTAGTGGCACCCAGGGGGGCTCCTACAATCCATTCCACAATGAGCAGTTCTTC. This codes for CASGTQGGSYNPFHNEQFF. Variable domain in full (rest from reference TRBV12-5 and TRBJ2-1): DARVTQTPRHKVTEMGQEVTMRCQPILGHNTVFWYRQTMMQGLELLAYFRNRAPLDDSGMPKDRFSAEMPDATLATLKIQPSEPRDSAVYFCASGTQGGSYNPFHNEQFFGPGTRLTVL.

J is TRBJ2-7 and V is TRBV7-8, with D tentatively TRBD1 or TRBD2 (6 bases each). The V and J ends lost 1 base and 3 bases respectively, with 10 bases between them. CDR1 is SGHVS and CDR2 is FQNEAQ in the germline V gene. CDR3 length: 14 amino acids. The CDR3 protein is CASSLGRGDYEQYF. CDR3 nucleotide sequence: TGTGCCAGCAGCTTAGGAAGGGGGGACTACGAGCAGTACTTC.